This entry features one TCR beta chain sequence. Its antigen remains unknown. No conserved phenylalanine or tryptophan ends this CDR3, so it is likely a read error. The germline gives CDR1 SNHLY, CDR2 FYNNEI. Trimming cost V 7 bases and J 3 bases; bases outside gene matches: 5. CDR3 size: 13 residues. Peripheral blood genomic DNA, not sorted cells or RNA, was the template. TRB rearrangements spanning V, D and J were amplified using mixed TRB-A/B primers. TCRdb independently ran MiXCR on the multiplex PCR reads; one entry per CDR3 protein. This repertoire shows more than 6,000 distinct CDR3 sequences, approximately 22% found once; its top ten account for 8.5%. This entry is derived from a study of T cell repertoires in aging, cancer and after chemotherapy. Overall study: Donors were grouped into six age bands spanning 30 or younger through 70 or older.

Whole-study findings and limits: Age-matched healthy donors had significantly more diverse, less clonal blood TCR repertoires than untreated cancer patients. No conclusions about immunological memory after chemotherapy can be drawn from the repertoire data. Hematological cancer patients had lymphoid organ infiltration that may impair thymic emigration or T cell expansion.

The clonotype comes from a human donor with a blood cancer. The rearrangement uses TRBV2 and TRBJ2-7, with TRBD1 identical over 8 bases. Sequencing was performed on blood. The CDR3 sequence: CASTRQGFYEQYY. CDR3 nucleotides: TGTGCCAGCACGAGACAGGGGTTCTACGAGCAGTACTAC.